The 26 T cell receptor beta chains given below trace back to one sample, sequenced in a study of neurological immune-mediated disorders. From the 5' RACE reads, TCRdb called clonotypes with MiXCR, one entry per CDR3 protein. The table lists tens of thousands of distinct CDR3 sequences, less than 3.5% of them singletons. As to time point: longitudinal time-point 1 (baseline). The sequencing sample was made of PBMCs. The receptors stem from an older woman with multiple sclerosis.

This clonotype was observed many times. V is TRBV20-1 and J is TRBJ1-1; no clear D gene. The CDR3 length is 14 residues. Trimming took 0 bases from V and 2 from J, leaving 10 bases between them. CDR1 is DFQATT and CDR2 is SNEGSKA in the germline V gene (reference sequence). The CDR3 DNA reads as TGCAGTGCTAGAGATCTACATGCTAACACTGAAGCTTTCTTT. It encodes CSARDLHANTEAFF.

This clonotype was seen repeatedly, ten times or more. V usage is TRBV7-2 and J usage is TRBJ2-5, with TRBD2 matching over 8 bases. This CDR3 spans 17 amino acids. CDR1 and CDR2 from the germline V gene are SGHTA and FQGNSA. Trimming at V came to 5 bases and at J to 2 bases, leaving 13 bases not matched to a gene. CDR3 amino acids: CASSPHAAGGRQETQYF. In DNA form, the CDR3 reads TGTGCCAGCAGCCCCCATGCGGCGGGGGGCAGACAAGAGACCCAGTACTTC.

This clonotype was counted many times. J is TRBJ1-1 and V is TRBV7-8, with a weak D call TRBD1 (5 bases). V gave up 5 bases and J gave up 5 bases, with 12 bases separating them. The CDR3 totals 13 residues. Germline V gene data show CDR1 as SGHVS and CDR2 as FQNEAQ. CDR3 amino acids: CASSLDKGTEAFF. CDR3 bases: TGTGCCAGCAGCCTCGACAAGGGGACTGAAGCTTTCTTT. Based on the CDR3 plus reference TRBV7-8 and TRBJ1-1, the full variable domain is GAGVSQSPRYKVAKRGQDVALRCDPISGHVSLFWYQQALGQGPEFLTYFQNEAQLDKSGLPSDRFFAERPEGSVSTLKIQRTQQEDSAVYLCASSLDKGTEAFFGQGTRLTVV.

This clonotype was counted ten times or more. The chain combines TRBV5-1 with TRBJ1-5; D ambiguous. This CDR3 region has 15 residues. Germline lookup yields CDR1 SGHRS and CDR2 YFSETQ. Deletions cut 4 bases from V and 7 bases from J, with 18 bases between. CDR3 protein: CASSESGSLGQPQHF. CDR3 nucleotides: TGCGCCAGCAGCGAATCTGGGTCTCTCGGGCAGCCCCAGCATTTT.

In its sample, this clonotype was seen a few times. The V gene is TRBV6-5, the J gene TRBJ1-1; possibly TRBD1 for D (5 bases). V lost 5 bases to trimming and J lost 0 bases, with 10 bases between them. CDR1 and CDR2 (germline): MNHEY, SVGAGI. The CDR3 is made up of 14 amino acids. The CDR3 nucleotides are TGTGCCAGCAGTCGCCGACAGTTGAACACTGAAGCTTTCTTT. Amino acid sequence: CASSRRQLNTEAFF.

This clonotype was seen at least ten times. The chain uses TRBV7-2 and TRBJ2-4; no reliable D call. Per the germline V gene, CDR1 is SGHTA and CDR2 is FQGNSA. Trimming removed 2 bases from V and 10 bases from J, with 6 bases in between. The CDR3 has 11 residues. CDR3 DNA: TGTGCCAGCAGCTTAATGGGAATTCAGTACTTC. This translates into CASSLMGIQYF.

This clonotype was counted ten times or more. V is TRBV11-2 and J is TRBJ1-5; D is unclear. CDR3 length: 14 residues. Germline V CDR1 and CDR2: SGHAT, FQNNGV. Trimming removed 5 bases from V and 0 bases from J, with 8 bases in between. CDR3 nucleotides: TGTGCCAGCAGCCGAGATTATAGCAATCAGCCCCAGCATTTT. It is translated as CASSRDYSNQPQHF. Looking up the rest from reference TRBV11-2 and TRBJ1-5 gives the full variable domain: EAGVAQSPRYKIIEKRQSVAFWCNPISGHATLYWYQQILGQGPKLLIQFQNNGVVDDSQLPKDRFSAERLKGVDSTLKIQPAKLEDSAVYLCASSRDYSNQPQHFGDGTRLSIL.

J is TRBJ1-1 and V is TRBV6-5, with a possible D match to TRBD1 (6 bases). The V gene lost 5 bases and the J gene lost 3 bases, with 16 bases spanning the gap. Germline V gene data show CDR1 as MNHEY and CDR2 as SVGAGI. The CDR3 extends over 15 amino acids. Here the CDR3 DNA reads TGTGCCAGCAGTCCCGCACAGGGCACCTACACTGAAGCTTTCTTT. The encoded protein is CASSPAQGTYTEAFF.

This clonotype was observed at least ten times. CDR3 amino acids: CASKKPYRDREEGTEAFF. The DNA of the CDR3 is TGCGCCAGCAAAAAACCGTACCGGGACAGAGAAGAGGGCACTGAAGCTTTCTTT. The chain couples TRBV5-1 to TRBJ1-1, with 7 bases lining up with TRBD1. CDR3 length: 18 amino acids. J gave up 4 bases and V 6 bases, and 21 bases lay outside the gene matches. In germline, CDR1 is SGHRS, CDR2 YFSETQ.

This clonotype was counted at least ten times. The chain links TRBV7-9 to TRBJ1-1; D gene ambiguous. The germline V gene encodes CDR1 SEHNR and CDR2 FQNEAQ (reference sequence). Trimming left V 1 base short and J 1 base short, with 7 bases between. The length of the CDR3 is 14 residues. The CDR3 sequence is CASSLVAANTEAFF. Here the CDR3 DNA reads TGTGCCAGCAGCTTAGTCGCGGCGAACACTGAAGCTTTCTTT.

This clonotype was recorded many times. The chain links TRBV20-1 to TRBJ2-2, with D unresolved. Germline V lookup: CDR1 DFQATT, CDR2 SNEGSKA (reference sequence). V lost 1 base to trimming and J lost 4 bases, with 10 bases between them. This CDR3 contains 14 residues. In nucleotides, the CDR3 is TGCAGTGCTAGAGGGCGGACCATCACCGGGGAGCTGTTTTTT. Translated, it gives CSARGRTITGELFF.

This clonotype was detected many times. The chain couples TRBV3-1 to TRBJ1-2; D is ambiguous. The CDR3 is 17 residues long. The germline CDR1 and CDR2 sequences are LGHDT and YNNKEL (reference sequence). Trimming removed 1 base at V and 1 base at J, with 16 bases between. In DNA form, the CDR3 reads TGTGCCAGCAGCCAAGTCCCGGGTCAACAACTTAACTATGGCTACACCTTC. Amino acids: CASSQVPGQQLNYGYTF.

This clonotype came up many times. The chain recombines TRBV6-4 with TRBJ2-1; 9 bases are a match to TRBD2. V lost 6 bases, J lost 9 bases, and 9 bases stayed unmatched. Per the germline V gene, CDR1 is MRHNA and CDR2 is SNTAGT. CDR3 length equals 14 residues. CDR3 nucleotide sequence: TGTGCCAGCAGGGCAGCGGGGGGCGACGGTGAGCAGTTCTTC. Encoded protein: CASRAAGGDGEQFF.

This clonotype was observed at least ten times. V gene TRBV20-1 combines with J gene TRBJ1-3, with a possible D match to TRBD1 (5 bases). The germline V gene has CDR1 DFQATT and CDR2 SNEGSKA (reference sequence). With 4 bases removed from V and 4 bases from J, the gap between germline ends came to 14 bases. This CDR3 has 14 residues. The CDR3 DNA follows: TGCAGTGCTATGGGCGACAGAATAGGAAACACCATATATTTT. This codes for CSAMGDRIGNTIYF.

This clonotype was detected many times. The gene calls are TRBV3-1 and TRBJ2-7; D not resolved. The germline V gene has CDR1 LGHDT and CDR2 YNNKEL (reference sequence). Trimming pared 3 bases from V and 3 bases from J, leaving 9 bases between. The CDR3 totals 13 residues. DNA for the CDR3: TGTGCCAGCAGCCATAATTCCCTCTACGAGCAGTACTTC. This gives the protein CASSHNSLYEQYF.

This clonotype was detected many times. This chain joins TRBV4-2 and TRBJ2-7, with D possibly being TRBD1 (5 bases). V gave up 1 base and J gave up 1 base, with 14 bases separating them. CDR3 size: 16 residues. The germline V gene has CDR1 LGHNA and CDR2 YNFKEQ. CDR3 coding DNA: TGTGCCAGCAGCCAAGCCCTGGCAGGGAAGTCCTACGAGCAGTACTTC. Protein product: CASSQALAGKSYEQYF.

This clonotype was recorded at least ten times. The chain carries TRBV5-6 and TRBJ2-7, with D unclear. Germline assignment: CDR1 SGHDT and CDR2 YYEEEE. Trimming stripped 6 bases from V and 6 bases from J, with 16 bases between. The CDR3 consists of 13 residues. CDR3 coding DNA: TGTGCCAGCACTTCAGGTTTAAGAGGCGAGCAGTACTTC. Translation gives CASTSGLRGEQYF. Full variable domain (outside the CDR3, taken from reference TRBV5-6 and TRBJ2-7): DAGVTQSPTHLIKTRGQQVTLRCSPKSGHDTVSWYQQALGQGPQFIFQYYEEEERQRGNFPDRFSGHQFPNYSSELNVNALLLGDSALYLCASTSGLRGEQYFGPGTRLTVT.

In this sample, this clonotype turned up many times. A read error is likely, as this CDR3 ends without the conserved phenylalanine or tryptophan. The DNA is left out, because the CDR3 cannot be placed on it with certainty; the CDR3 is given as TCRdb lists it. The chain's CDR3 is CASTRQGAASGGLSR. This rearrangement joins TRBV5-6 to TRBJ2-7; the table's D call, TRBD2, was not checked against the DNA. Germline V gene lookup returns CDR1 SGHDT and CDR2 YYEEEE. The CDR3 spans 15 amino acids, including both terminal residues.

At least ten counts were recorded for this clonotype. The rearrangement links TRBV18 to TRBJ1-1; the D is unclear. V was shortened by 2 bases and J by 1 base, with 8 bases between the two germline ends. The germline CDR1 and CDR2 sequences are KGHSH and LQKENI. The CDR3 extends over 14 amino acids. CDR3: CASSPAGKNTEAFF. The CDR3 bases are TGTGCCAGCTCACCAGCGGGCAAGAACACTGAAGCTTTCTTT.

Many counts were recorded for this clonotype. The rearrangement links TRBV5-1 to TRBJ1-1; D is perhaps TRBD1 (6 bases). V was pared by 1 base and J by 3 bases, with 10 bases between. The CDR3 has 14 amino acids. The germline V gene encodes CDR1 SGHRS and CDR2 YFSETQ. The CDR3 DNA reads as TGCGCCAGCAGCTTGTTCAGGGGAGACACTGAAGCTTTCTTT. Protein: CASSLFRGDTEAFF.

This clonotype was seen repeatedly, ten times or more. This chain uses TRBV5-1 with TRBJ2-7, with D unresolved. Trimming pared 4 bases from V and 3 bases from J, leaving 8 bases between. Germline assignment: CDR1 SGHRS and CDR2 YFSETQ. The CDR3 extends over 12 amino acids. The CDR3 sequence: CASSLSDYEQYF. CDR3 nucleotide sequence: TGCGCCAGCAGCCTGAGTGACTACGAGCAGTACTTC.

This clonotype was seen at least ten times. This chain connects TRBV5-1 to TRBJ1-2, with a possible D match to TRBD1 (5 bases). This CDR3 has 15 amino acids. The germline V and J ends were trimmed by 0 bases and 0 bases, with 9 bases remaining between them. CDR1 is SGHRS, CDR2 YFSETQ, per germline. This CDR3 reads CASSLGRAPNYGYTF. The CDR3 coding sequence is TGCGCCAGCAGCTTGGGCAGGGCTCCTAACTATGGCTACACCTTC.

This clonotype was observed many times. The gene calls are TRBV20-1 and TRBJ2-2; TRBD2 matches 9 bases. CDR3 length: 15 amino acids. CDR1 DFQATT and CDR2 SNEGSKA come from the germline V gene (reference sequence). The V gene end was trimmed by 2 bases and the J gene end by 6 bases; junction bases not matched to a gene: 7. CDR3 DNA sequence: TGCAGTGCTAGAACGGGACTAGCAGGGCCCGGGGAGCTGTTTTTT. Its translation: CSARTGLAGPGELFF.

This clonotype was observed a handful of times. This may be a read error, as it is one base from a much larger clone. CDR3 amino acids: CASSTPARVEAFF. CDR3 bases: TGTGCCAGTAGTACACCCGCGCGCGTGGAAGCTTTCTTT. The chain is built from TRBV19 and TRBJ1-1, with D unclear. Trimming stripped 4 bases from V and 8 bases from J, with 14 bases between. This CDR3 is 13 amino acids long. The V gene's germline CDR1 is LNHDA and CDR2 SQIVND (reference sequence). Supplemented by reference TRBV19 and TRBJ1-1, the full variable domain reads DGGITQSPKYLFRKEGQNVTLSCEQNLNHDAMYWYRQDPGQGLRLIYYSQIVNDFQKGDIAEGYSVSREKKESFPLTVTSAQKNPTAFYLCASSTPARVEAFFGQGTRLTVV.

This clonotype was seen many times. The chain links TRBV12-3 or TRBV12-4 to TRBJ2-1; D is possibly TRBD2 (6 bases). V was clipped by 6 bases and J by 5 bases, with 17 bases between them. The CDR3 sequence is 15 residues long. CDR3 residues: CASRPTSWAHNEQFF. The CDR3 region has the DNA TGTGCCAGCAGACCGACTAGTTGGGCCCACAATGAGCAGTTCTTC.

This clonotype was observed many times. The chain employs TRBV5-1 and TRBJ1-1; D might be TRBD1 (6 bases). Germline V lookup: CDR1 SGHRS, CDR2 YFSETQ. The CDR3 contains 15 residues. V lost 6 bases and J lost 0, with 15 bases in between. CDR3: CASTRTVSMNTEAFF. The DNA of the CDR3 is TGCGCCAGCACTCGGACAGTCAGTATGAACACTGAAGCTTTCTTT.